The rows below give T cell receptor beta chains drawn from one sample of a study of T cells in Graves' hyperthyroidism and ophthalmopathy. From the multiplex PCR reads, TCRdb called clonotypes with MiXCR, one entry per CDR3 protein. This sample has 400,000 to 550,000 distinct CDR3 sequences, with around 15% found just once. The sample consisted of blood. These receptors came from a woman under 30 with Graves' hyperthyroidism. Both conserved end residues are part of each CDR3. The D gene is left open where the match is weak. Rows may omit the clone size; those that give it use once, few, many or a size class.

v_call: TRBV6-6; j_call: TRBJ1-1; clone_size: -; d_call: -; cdr3_nt: TGTGCCAGCAGTTACTCGTATGATGGGGGTGAAGCTTTCTTT; cdr3_aa: CASSYSYDGGEAFF
v_call: TRBV20-1; j_call: TRBJ1-1; clone_size: many; d_call: -; cdr3_nt: TGCAGTGCGGACCAAGGAGGGGACACTGAAGCTTTCTTT; cdr3_aa: CSADQGGDTEAFF
v_call: TRBV7-7; j_call: TRBJ1-1; clone_size: many; d_call: -; cdr3_nt: TGTGCCAGCAGCTTAAGAGGGGGACAACCGAACACTGAAGCTTTCTTT; cdr3_aa: CASSLRGGQPNTEAFF
v_call: TRBV12-3/TRBV12-4; j_call: TRBJ2-1; clone_size: -; d_call: -; cdr3_nt: TGTGCCAGCACAACCCAGGGGAGCAATGAGCAGTTCTTC; cdr3_aa: CASTTQGSNEQFF
v_call: TRBV6-2/TRBV6-3; j_call: TRBJ2-1; clone_size: -; d_call: TRBD1; cdr3_nt: TGTGCCAGCAGTTACTCGACAGGGGGCGGCCAGTTCTTC; cdr3_aa: CASSYSTGGGQFF
v_call: TRBV9; j_call: TRBJ1-1; clone_size: many; d_call: TRBD1; cdr3_nt: TGTGCCAGCAGCGGTAGCTTAGAACAGGGGGCGACTTGGGGAACTGAAGCTTTCTTT; cdr3_aa: CASSGSLEQGATWGTEAFF
v_call: TRBV24-1; j_call: TRBJ1-1; clone_size: -; d_call: -; cdr3_nt: TGTGCCACTAAAAAGGGGCCCAACACTGAAGCTTTCTTT; cdr3_aa: CATKKGPNTEAFF
v_call: TRBV12-3/TRBV12-4; j_call: TRBJ1-2; clone_size: few; d_call: -; cdr3_nt: TGTGCCAGCGGTGGAGGGACACCGAAAAACTATGGCTACACCTTC; cdr3_aa: CASGGGTPKNYGYTF
v_call: TRBV20-1; j_call: TRBJ2-1; clone_size: few; d_call: TRBD2; cdr3_nt: TGCAGTGCTAGAGATTGGGGGAGGGGCAATGAGCAGTTCTTC; cdr3_aa: CSARDWGRGNEQFF
v_call: TRBV20-1; j_call: TRBJ2-3; clone_size: -; d_call: -; cdr3_nt: TGCAGTACCGGGGTGGGGCCAGATACGCAGTATTTT; cdr3_aa: CSTGVGPDTQYF
v_call: TRBV15; j_call: TRBJ1-2; clone_size: -; d_call: TRBD1; cdr3_nt: TGTGCCACCAGCGGCCGGGACAGAAAAATCTATGGCTACACCTTC; cdr3_aa: CATSGRDRKIYGYTF
v_call: TRBV12-3/TRBV12-4; j_call: TRBJ1-1; clone_size: many; d_call: -; cdr3_nt: TGTGCCAGCAGTTTAGAGGAACAGCCGTATGCTTTCTTT; cdr3_aa: CASSLEEQPYAFF
v_call: TRBV19; j_call: TRBJ1-1; clone_size: few; d_call: -; cdr3_nt: TGTGCCAGTAGTATAGAAGGAGGCGGCAACACTGAAGCTTTCTTT; cdr3_aa: CASSIEGGGNTEAFF
v_call: TRBV20-1; j_call: TRBJ2-7; clone_size: many; d_call: -; cdr3_nt: TGCAGTGCTAGGGGTAGCGCGAACTTCTACGAGCAGTACTTC; cdr3_aa: CSARGSANFYEQYF
v_call: TRBV7-9; j_call: TRBJ2-3; clone_size: many; d_call: -; cdr3_nt: TGTGCCAGCAGCTTAGCGCGGTCAGGGAGCACAGATACGCAGTATTTT; cdr3_aa: CASSLARSGSTDTQYF
v_call: TRBV5-1; j_call: TRBJ2-1; clone_size: many; d_call: TRBD1; cdr3_nt: TGCGCCAGCAGCTTAGGGACAGGGGAGTTTTTTGAGCAGTTCTTC; cdr3_aa: CASSLGTGEFFEQFF
v_call: TRBV28; j_call: TRBJ2-1; clone_size: -; d_call: TRBD1; cdr3_nt: TGTGCCACCGGGGGACAGGGAGGCATCAATGAGCAGTTCTTC; cdr3_aa: CATGGQGGINEQFF
v_call: TRBV24-1; j_call: TRBJ2-5; clone_size: many; d_call: -; cdr3_nt: TGTGCCACCAGTGAGGGGACTTTTGCGTCGGAGACCCAGTACTTC; cdr3_aa: CATSEGTFASETQYF
v_call: TRBV15; j_call: TRBJ2-1; clone_size: -; d_call: TRBD2; cdr3_nt: TGTGCCACCAGCAGATATAGCGGGAACTCCTACAATGAGCAGTTCTTC; cdr3_aa: CATSRYSGNSYNEQFF
v_call: TRBV3-1; j_call: TRBJ2-1; clone_size: many; d_call: -; cdr3_nt: TGTGCCGTACAGACCTCCGGGGCCTCCTACAATGAGCAGTTCTTC; cdr3_aa: CAVQTSGASYNEQFF
v_call: TRBV9; j_call: TRBJ2-1; clone_size: many; d_call: TRBD2; cdr3_nt: TGTGCCAGCAGCGTAGTGCCTAGCGGGAGGGTATACAATGAGCAGTTCTTC; cdr3_aa: CASSVVPSGRVYNEQFF
v_call: TRBV10-1; j_call: TRBJ2-2; clone_size: many; d_call: -; cdr3_nt: TGCGCCAGCAGTGATCATGGAGTGGGGACGAACACCGGGGAGCTGTTTTTT; cdr3_aa: CASSDHGVGTNTGELFF
v_call: TRBV28; j_call: TRBJ2-2; clone_size: many; d_call: TRBD2; cdr3_nt: TGTGCCAGCAGTTTATTCGTTAGGCTTAGCGGGAGGTGTCCCGGGGAGCTGTTTTTT; cdr3_aa: CASSLFVRLSGRCPGELFF
v_call: TRBV20-1; j_call: TRBJ2-1; clone_size: many; d_call: TRBD2; cdr3_nt: TGCAGTGCTCCTCCTAGCGGGAGAACCAATGAGCAGTTCTTC; cdr3_aa: CSAPPSGRTNEQFF
v_call: TRBV7-2; j_call: TRBJ2-3; clone_size: many; d_call: TRBD2; cdr3_nt: TGTGCCAGCAGCTTAGGGGCTAGCGGGAGGGCAGATACGCAGTATTTT; cdr3_aa: CASSLGASGRADTQYF
v_call: TRBV5-6; j_call: TRBJ2-3; clone_size: -; d_call: -; cdr3_nt: TGTGCCAGCAGAGTTTCTCCAGATACGCAGTATTTT; cdr3_aa: CASRVSPDTQYF
v_call: TRBV13; j_call: TRBJ2-1; clone_size: -; d_call: TRBD1; cdr3_nt: TGTGCCAGCAGCCAAGGTGGACAGGGGGCCTACAATGAGCAGTTCTTC; cdr3_aa: CASSQGGQGAYNEQFF
v_call: TRBV24-1; j_call: TRBJ2-7; clone_size: many; d_call: -; cdr3_nt: TGTGCCACCAGTGAACCTCTAACGGAAGAGCAGTACTTC; cdr3_aa: CATSEPLTEEQYF